Sequencing of this T cell receptor (beta chain) was carried out in a study of identifying expanded T cells in peripheral blood. The data were produced by immunoSEQ multiplex PCR, yet TCRdb's version contains in-frame clones alone and is incomplete. There are roughly 120,000 clones in the sample; about 85% occur only once, and around 8.3% lies in the top ten. No infections or other immune events were documented during collection. With regard to this clone: The antigen is undetermined.

CDR3 size: 18 residues. V dropped 2 bases and J dropped 4; count of bases not matched to a gene: 13. Germline V gene data show CDR1 as SGHTS and CDR2 as YDEGEE. Regarding the study as a whole: Approximately 1.2 clones differed between technical replicates, versus around 15 and 19 over time. Variance in clone template counts between roughly two-week samples significantly increased with total template count across all healthy donors.

Sequences were obtained from blood. The receptor was isolated from a person aged 18 to 75 in good health. The genes are TRBV5-8 and TRBJ2-3; 10 bases agree with TRBD2. In DNA form, the CDR3 reads TGTGCCAGCAGCTTTTACCGTGGGCCTAGCGGGGGTGCAGATACGCAGTATTTT. It is translated as CASSFYRGPSGGADTQYF.